A selection of T cell receptor beta chains follows, all from one sample in a study of graft-versus-host responses after intestinal transplantation. Here immunoSEQ multiplex PCR was the method, and the copy in TCRdb shows in-frame clones only, minus some. This table holds about 80,000 clones, about nine tenths found once. Sequenced here: PBMCs, sampled 98 days after intestinal transplantation. These receptors all come from a human patient who received an intestinal transplant, so some T cells may come from the graft donor. Both conserved end residues are part of each CDR3. Each record gives: V gene, clone size, J gene, D gene, CDR3 protein, CDR3 DNA. The D gene is left open where the match is weak. Clone sizes are given selectively: once, few, many, or a class where the clone is expanded.

V gene: TRBV27
clone size: .
J gene: TRBJ2-7
D gene: .
CDR3 protein: CASSITQGYEQYF
CDR3 DNA: TGTGCCAGCAGTATAACACAGGGTTACGAGCAGTACTTC

V gene: TRBV5-6
clone size: .
J gene: TRBJ1-5
D gene: .
CDR3 protein: CASSFRGIRNQPQHF
CDR3 DNA: TGTGCCAGCAGCTTCCGGGGGATCAGGAATCAGCCCCAGCATTTT

V gene: TRBV9
clone size: .
J gene: TRBJ2-3
D gene: .
CDR3 protein: CASSVEVGSTDTQYF
CDR3 DNA: TGTGCCAGCAGCGTAGAGGTCGGGAGCACAGATACGCAGTATTTT

V gene: TRBV1
clone size: .
J gene: TRBJ2-5
D gene: .
CDR3 protein: CTSSQGTSGTQETQYF
CDR3 DNA: TGCACCAGCAGCCAAGGTACTAGCGGGACCCAAGAGACCCAGTACTTC

V gene: TRBV5-1
clone size: few
J gene: TRBJ2-7
D gene: .
CDR3 protein: CASSLGGHNYYEQYF
CDR3 DNA: TGCGCCAGCAGCCTTGGGGGGCATAATTACTACGAGCAGTACTTC

V gene: TRBV30
clone size: .
J gene: TRBJ1-5
D gene: .
CDR3 protein: CAWSWQGHQPQHF
CDR3 DNA: TGTGCCTGGAGTTGGCAGGGCCATCAGCCCCAGCATTTT

V gene: TRBV28
clone size: .
J gene: TRBJ2-7
D gene: TRBD2
CDR3 protein: CASSIPWEGSYEQYF
CDR3 DNA: TGTGCCAGCAGTATCCCATGGGAGGGATCCTACGAGCAGTACTTC

V gene: TRBV6-1
clone size: .
J gene: TRBJ1-1
D gene: .
CDR3 protein: CASSALRAFNTEAFF
CDR3 DNA: TGTGCCAGCAGTGCCCTTCGGGCGTTTAACACTGAAGCTTTCTTT

V gene: TRBV5-1
clone size: few
J gene: TRBJ2-5
D gene: TRBD2
CDR3 protein: CASRKFAGEDGTQYF
CDR3 DNA: TGCGCCAGCAGAAAGTTTGCGGGAGAAGATGGGACCCAGTACTTC

V gene: TRBV15
clone size: .
J gene: TRBJ1-2
D gene: .
CDR3 protein: CATSSPTGPSGDYGYTF
CDR3 DNA: TGTGCCACCAGCAGCCCTACCGGCCCCTCAGGTGATTATGGCTACACCTTC